This T cell receptor (beta chain) was retrieved from a study of CD8 T cells in Susac syndrome. The authors negatively isolated CD8+ and CD4+ T cells and FACS-enriched TEMRA cells. Study-wide findings and caveats: The study's TCR sequencing and HLA analysis drew on a certain number of individuals. That number was acknowledged as relatively small.

With random hexamers, reverse transcription was performed on about 0.5 to 1 ug of RNA. Across 54 Vbeta and 13 Jbeta, immunoSEQ multiplex PCR amplified TCR beta CDR3. One entry per CDR3 protein results from TCRdb running MiXCR on the immunoSEQ multiplex PCR reads. The sample records under 20,000 distinct CDR3 sequences, about 95% being singletons. V shed 3 bases, J shed 2 bases, and the junction held 6 bases outside the gene matches. The CDR3 totals 16 residues. The germline gives CDR1 MNHEY, CDR2 SMNVEV (reference sequence). To note about this clonotype: What it binds is unknown.

The TCR was taken from a human donor in good health. The chain is built from TRBV27 and TRBJ1-4; the match to TRBD1 covers 7 bases. The sequenced sample was CD8+ T cells from PBMCs. The CDR3 reads CASSFSTGATNEKLFF. CDR3 in DNA: TGTGCCAGCAGTTTTTCAACAGGGGCCACTAATGAAAAACTGTTTTTT. The full variable domain, completed using reference TRBV27 and TRBJ1-4, is EAQVTQNPRYLITVTGKKLTVTCSQNMNHEYMSWYRQDPGLGLRQIYYSMNVEVTDKGDVPEGYKVSRKEKRNFPLILESPSPNQTSLYFCASSFSTGATNEKLFFGSGTQLSVL.